The 17 T cell receptor beta chains presented below share a single source sample, sequenced in a study of control samples from healthy donors and cancer patients. Assay: immunoSEQ multiplex PCR; the TCRdb copy retains only in-frame clones and omits some. The table lists 130,000 to 150,000 clones, 92% of them singletons. Material: blood. These TCRs come from a man aged 30 to 45 in good health.

Only a few counts were recorded for this clone. The chain joins TRBV28 to TRBJ1-2, with D possibly matching TRBD1 (6 bases). Trimming took off 7 bases at V and 5 bases at J, with 20 bases between the two ends. This CDR3 has 15 residues. Germline V CDR1 and CDR2: MDHEN, SYDVKM. CDR3 DNA sequence: TGTGCCAGCACTCCGGGGGGGGGCGCAAATTATGGCTACACCTTC. It is translated as CASTPGGGANYGYTF.

V gene TRBV6-5 combines with J gene TRBJ2-7; 7 bases line up with TRBD1. Trimming removed 9 bases from V and 1 base from J; junction bases left unmatched: 9. The CDR3 is 14 amino acids. In germline, CDR1 is MNHEY, CDR2 SVGAGI. CDR3 DNA sequence: TGTGCCAGTAACACCTTACAGGGGTCCTACGAGCAGTACTTC. Amino acids: CASNTLQGSYEQYF.

This clone was seen just once. The chain has TRBV15 and TRBJ2-3; 9 bases line up with TRBD2. CDR1 is LNHNV and CDR2 is YYDKDF in the germline V gene (reference sequence). V trimming: 0 bases; J trimming: 4 bases; junction bases outside the gene matches: 14. The CDR3 is 19 residues long. CDR3 DNA: TGTGCCACCAGCAGAGATTATTCCGCCGGGACTAGCAGGGCAGATACGCAGTATTTT. The encoded protein is CATSRDYSAGTSRADTQYF.

The chain is built from TRBV9 and TRBJ2-3, with a tentative D call TRBD2 (7 bases). The CDR3 is made up of 15 amino acids. Per the germline V gene, CDR1 is SGDLS and CDR2 is YYNGEE. V lost 4 bases to trimming and J lost 4 bases, with 16 bases between them. The CDR3 loop is CASSPRGNRADTQYF. CDR3 in DNA: TGTGCCAGCAGCCCGCGGGGGAACAGGGCAGATACGCAGTATTTT.

This chain uses TRBV5-4 with TRBJ2-5; D possibly corresponds to TRBD2 (6 bases). V was cut by 3 bases and J by 7 bases, with 28 bases left in between. CDR3 length equals 18 residues. In germline, CDR1 is SGHNT, CDR2 YYREEE (reference sequence). The DNA of the CDR3 is TGTGCCAGCAGCTCCACCGGGACTGGCGGGTGGGGCGTTGGGACCCAGTACTTC. Protein product: CASSSTGTGGWGVGTQYF.

This chain uses TRBV28 with TRBJ1-4; 9 bases are shared with TRBD1. The CDR3 is 15 residues long. Germline V gives CDR1 MDHEN, CDR2 SYDVKM. V gave up 4 bases and J gave up 8 bases; unmatched junction bases: 8. The CDR3 DNA reads TGTGCCAGCAGTTCCCCACACAGGGGGCGGGAAAAACTGTTTTTT. Translation gives CASSSPHRGREKLFF. Combining the CDR3 with reference TRBV28 and TRBJ1-4 gives the whole variable domain DVKVTQSSRYLVKRTGEKVFLECVQDMDHENMFWYRQDPGLGLRLIYFSYDVKMKEKGDIPEGYSVSREKKERFSLILESASTNQTSMYLCASSSPHRGREKLFFGSGTQLSVL.

The gene calls are TRBV28 and TRBJ2-1; TRBD2 matches at 11 bases. Germline CDR1 reads MDHEN; CDR2 reads SYDVKM. V shed 5 bases, J shed 6 bases, and the junction held 6 bases outside the gene matches. The CDR3 loop spans 15 amino acids. The CDR3 sequence: CASSTLAGVGNEQFF. The CDR3, as DNA: TGTGCCAGCAGTACACTAGCGGGAGTCGGCAATGAGCAGTTCTTC.

The V and J genes are TRBV4-1 and TRBJ2-7, with D perhaps TRBD1 or TRBD2 (5 bases each). Trimming pared 0 bases from V and 3 bases from J, leaving 15 bases between. The length of the CDR3 is 16 residues. CDR1 and CDR2 (germline): MGHRA, YSYEKL. The DNA for the CDR3 is TGCGCCAGCAGCCAAGAATCGAGGGGCGTTCACTACGAGCAGTACTTC. This codes for CASSQESRGVHYEQYF.

This chain links TRBV11-2 with TRBJ1-3; a possible D gene is TRBD1 (5 bases). The V and J ends lost 5 bases and 10 bases respectively, with 30 bases between them. The CDR3 is 18 residues long. Germline lookup yields CDR1 SGHAT and CDR2 FQNNGV. The CDR3 sequence is CASSPRGTEKSSGRTIYF. CDR3 sequence (DNA): TGTGCCAGCAGCCCGCGGGGCACAGAGAAAAGCTCTGGAAGAACCATATATTTT.

The CDR3 DNA reads TGTGCCAGCAGCTTAGGCGGGCGAAGCACAGATACGCAGTATTTT. Protein product: CASSLGGRSTDTQYF. The chain couples TRBV7-2 to TRBJ2-3; the D gene is possibly TRBD2 (5 bases). The length of the CDR3 is 15 residues. V lost 1 base and J 0 bases, leaving 8 bases between the germline ends. Germline assignment: CDR1 SGHTA and CDR2 FQGNSA.

This clone was observed a handful of times. The rearrangement links TRBV19 to TRBJ2-5; D gene unclear. Germline V gives CDR1 LNHDA, CDR2 SQIVND (reference sequence). With 3 bases removed from V and 4 bases from J, the gap between germline ends came to 12 bases. The length of the CDR3 is 14 residues. The CDR3: CASSISHGRETQYF. For the CDR3, the DNA is TGTGCCAGTAGTATCTCACACGGACGAGAGACCCAGTACTTC.

The gene calls are TRBV11-2 and TRBJ1-6; no reliable D call. This CDR3 has 15 residues. Germline CDR1 SGHAT, CDR2 FQNNGV. V gave up 2 bases and J gave up 7 bases, with 12 bases separating them. The CDR3 here is CASSLHFTPNSPLHF. The CDR3 DNA reads as TGTGCCAGCAGCTTACACTTCACTCCCAATTCACCCCTCCACTTT.

This clone was picked up a small number of times. CDR3 in DNA: TGTGCCAGCAGTGAGGACAGGGGGTATCAGCCCCAGCATTTT. This translates into CASSEDRGYQPQHF. The rearrangement uses TRBV2 and TRBJ1-5, with 10 bases identical to TRBD1. This CDR3 spans 14 amino acids. J was trimmed by 5 bases and V by 3 bases; bases with no gene match: 1. Germline assignment: CDR1 SNHLY and CDR2 FYNNEI.

The V call is TRBV24-1, the J call TRBJ2-5; 11 nucleotides agree with TRBD1. From germline, CDR1 is KGHDR and CDR2 SFDVKD. The J segment lost 3 bases and the V segment lost 1 base, leaving 9 bases of the junction unmatched. CDR3 length equals 18 residues. CDR3 DNA sequence: TGTGCCACCAGTGATTTCAGTACAGGACAGGGGGCGAAAGAGACCCAGTACTTC. Its translation is CATSDFSTGQGAKETQYF.

The chain is built from TRBV15 and TRBJ2-5; maybe TRBD2 (6 bases). Deletions cut 1 base from V and 5 bases from J, with 11 bases between. The CDR3 length is 14 residues. Germline V gene sequence: CDR1 LNHNV, CDR2 YYDKDF (reference sequence). CDR3 coding DNA: TGTGCCACCAGCAGAGCGGGAGTCGGGGAGACCCAGTACTTC. Its translation is CATSRAGVGETQYF. The full variable domain, completed using reference TRBV15 and TRBJ2-5, is DAMVIQNPRYQVTQFGKPVTLSCSQTLNHNVMYWYQQKSSQAPKLLFHYYDKDFNNEADTPDNFQSRRPNTSFCFLDIRSPGLGDTAMYLCATSRAGVGETQYFGPGTRLLVL.

The CDR3 coding sequence is TGTGCCAGCTCACCAACTGAGGGGAACACTGAAGCTTTCTTT. It translates to CASSPTEGNTEAFF. The V call is TRBV18, the J call TRBJ1-1; D remains ambiguous. V was cut by 2 bases and J by 1 base, with 8 bases left in between. CDR1 and CDR2 from the germline V gene are KGHSH and LQKENI. The CDR3 extends over 14 amino acids.

The chain couples TRBV4-1 to TRBJ1-1; the match to TRBD1 covers 7 bases. CDR1 is MGHRA and CDR2 is YSYEKL in the germline V gene. V was pared by 3 bases and J by 1 base, with 14 bases of the junction left unmatched. CDR3 length equals 18 residues. Written as DNA, the CDR3 is TGCGCCAGCAGCCACATGAGGGTAACAGGGGAAAGGAACACTGAAGCTTTCTTT. Protein product: CASSHMRVTGERNTEAFF.